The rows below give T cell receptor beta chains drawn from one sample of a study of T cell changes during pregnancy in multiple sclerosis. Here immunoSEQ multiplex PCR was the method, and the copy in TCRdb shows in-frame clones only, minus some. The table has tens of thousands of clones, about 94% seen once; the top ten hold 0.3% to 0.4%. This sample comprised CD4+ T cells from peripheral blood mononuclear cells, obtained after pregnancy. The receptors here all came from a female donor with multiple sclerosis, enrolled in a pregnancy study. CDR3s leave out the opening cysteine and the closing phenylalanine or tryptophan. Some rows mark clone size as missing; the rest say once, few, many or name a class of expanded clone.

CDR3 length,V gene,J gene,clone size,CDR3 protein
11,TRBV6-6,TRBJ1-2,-,ASSPRGPYGYT
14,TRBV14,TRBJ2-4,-,ASSQVARGGQNIQY
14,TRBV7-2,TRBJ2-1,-,ASSFGLRAGGGAAF
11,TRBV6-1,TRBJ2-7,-,ASSSQTSYEQY
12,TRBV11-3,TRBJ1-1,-,ASSLGRVGTEAF
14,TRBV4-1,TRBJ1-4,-,ASSQSIGAPLEKLF
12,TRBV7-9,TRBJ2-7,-,ASSPQGGAYEQY
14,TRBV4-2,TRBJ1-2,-,ASSPLQGSVTRGYT
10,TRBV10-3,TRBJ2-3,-,AISQNTDTQY
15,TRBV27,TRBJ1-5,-,ASSSSLGRAVDQPQH
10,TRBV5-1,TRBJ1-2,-,ASSPPGQGLT
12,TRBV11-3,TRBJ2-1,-,ASSGRGGANEQF
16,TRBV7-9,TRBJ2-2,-,ASSSYRHGLENTGELF
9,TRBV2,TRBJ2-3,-,ASLRTDTQY
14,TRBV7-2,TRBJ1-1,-,ASSLSAYRANTEAF
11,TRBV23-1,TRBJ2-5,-,ASTTDTQETQY
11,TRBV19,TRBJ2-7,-,ASSFSRGFEQY
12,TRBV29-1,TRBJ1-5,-,SVSGTAENQPQH
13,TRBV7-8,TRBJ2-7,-,ASSPRTSGNYEQY
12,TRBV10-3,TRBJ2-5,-,AICATGGLETQY
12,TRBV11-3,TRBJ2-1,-,ASSFRTPGNEQF
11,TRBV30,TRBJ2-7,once,AWNGQGNGEQY
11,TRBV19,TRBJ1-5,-,ASSLMSGQPQH
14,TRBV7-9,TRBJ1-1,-,ASSLGRLGSLTEAF
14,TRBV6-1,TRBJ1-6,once,ASSEEGGLRNSPLH
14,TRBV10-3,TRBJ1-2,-,AISELGQGQFYGYT
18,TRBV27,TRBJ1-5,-,ASSSLLDRAHYDSNQPQH
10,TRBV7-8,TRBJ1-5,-,ASSKQGQPQH
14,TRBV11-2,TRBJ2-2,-,ASRGRGQGFPGELF
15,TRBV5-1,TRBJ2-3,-,ASSFGGVLTGTDTQY
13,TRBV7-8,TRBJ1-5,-,ASRPGTGSGQPQH
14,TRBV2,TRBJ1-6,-,ASSADRGRVDSPLH
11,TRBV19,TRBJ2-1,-,ASSVQGNNEQF
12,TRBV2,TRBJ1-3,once,ASSNRGGRNTIY
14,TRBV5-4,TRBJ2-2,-,ASSLALAGDTGELF
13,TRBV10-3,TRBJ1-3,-,AISNTEGAGNTIY
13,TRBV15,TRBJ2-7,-,ATSRDPGNVGEQY
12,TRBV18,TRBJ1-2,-,ASSEYQGLGGYT
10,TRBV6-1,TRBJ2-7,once,ASSEGRDEQY
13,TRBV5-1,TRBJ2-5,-,ASSPGTSGGKTQY
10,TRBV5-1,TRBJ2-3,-,ASGTSDDTQY
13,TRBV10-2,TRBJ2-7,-,ASSELAGASYEQY